Each of the 27 T cell receptor beta chains below was sequenced from the same sample in a study of cytomegalovirus exposure and HLA in healthy donors. Amplification used 60 Vbeta primers and 13 Jbeta primers. Sequenced by immunoSEQ multiplex PCR; TCRdb stores in-frame clones only, minus some. The sample lists 70,000 to 95,000 clones, around three quarters occurring once. The sequencing input was PBMCs. The receptor source for this set is a man in his thirties or forties in good health and CMV-seropositive.

The rearrangement joins TRBV5-1 to TRBJ2-1; 9 bases are a match to TRBD1. V was clipped by 0 bases and J by 4 bases; unmatched bases: 5. The CDR3 spans 16 residues. Germline assignment: CDR1 SGHRS and CDR2 YFSETQ. CDR3 loop: CASSLVGQGLYNEQFF. The CDR3 DNA reads TGCGCCAGCAGCTTGGTGGGACAGGGTCTTTACAATGAGCAGTTCTTC.

For this clone: At one of its ends the junction is not consistent with the germline gene, which may arise from a read error. V is TRBV7-7 and J is TRBJ2-2, with 16 bases aligning to TRBD2. This CDR3 has 18 amino acids. Germline values: CDR1 SSHAT, CDR2 FNYEAQ (reference sequence). The CDR3 loop is CASSPGTSGRARPGELFF. The CDR3 coding sequence is TGTGCTAGCAGCCCAGGGACTAGCGGGAGGGCCCGCCCCGGGGAGCTGTTTTTT.

V gene TRBV5-1 combines with J gene TRBJ2-3; the match to TRBD2 covers 11 bases. There are 16 residues in the CDR3. The trim removed 3 bases at V and 1 base at J, leaving 4 bases unmatched. Looked up from germline, CDR1 is SGHRS and CDR2 is YFSETQ. CDR3 nucleotides: TGCGCCAGCAGCTACAATAGCGGGAGGGGCACAGATACGCAGTATTTT. Translating gives CASSYNSGRGTDTQYF.

This clone showed up just a few times. The rearrangement joins TRBV19 to TRBJ1-1; 8 bases agree with TRBD1. Trimming cost V 5 bases and J 0 bases; bases outside gene matches: 5. The CDR3 sequence is 15 residues long. The germline gives CDR1 LNHDA, CDR2 SQIVND (reference sequence). The CDR3 here is CASSARQGLNTEAFF. The CDR3 DNA follows: TGTGCCAGTAGTGCCCGACAGGGGTTGAACACTGAAGCTTTCTTT.

The gene calls are TRBV5-1 and TRBJ2-3; 7 bases line up with TRBD2. The CDR3 totals 15 residues. Germline V CDR1 and CDR2: SGHRS, YFSETQ. V gave up 0 bases and J gave up 2 bases; unmatched junction bases: 3. The CDR3 reads CASSLVLAATDTQYF. CDR3 in DNA: TGCGCCAGCAGCTTGGTCCTAGCGGCCACAGATACGCAGTATTTT.

The CDR3 bases are TGTGCCAGCAGCTTCCCGACAGGGGCTGCCAATTCACCCCTCCACTTT. Protein sequence: CASSFPTGAANSPLHF. The J gene is TRBJ1-6, the V gene TRBV7-9, with 8 positions matching TRBD1. V trimming: 3 bases; J trimming: 7 bases; junction bases outside the gene matches: 8. The V gene's germline CDR1 is SEHNR and CDR2 FQNEAQ (reference sequence). The CDR3 runs to 16 residues.

The J gene is TRBJ2-1, the V gene TRBV4-2; no clear D gene. Germline V CDR1 and CDR2: LGHNA, YNFKEQ. With 0 bases removed from V and 7 bases from J, the gap between germline ends came to 4 bases. This CDR3 is built from 12 residues. CDR3 sequence (DNA): TGTGCCAGCAGCCAAGAGCGGAATGAGCAGTTCTTC. Its translation is CASSQERNEQFF.

J is TRBJ1-5 and V is TRBV18, with 7 bases that match TRBD1. The CDR3 extends over 14 amino acids. With V trimmed by 6 bases and J by 4 bases, 6 bases remained unmatched. The germline gives CDR1 KGHSH, CDR2 LQKENI. The CDR3 spells CASSRQGFNQPQHF. In nucleotides, the CDR3 is TGTGCCAGCTCCCGACAGGGATTTAATCAGCCCCAGCATTTT. The full variable domain, with the rest looked up from reference TRBV18 and TRBJ1-5, is NAGVMQNPRHLVRRRGQEARLRCSPMKGHSHVYWYRQLPEEGLKFMVYLQKENIIDESGMPKERFSAEFPKEGPSILRIQQVVRGDSAAYFCASSRQGFNQPQHFGDGTRLSIL.

The chain combines TRBV6-5 with TRBJ1-1, with no clear D. Trimming stripped 0 bases from V and 1 base from J, with 12 bases between. Germline CDR1 MNHEY, CDR2 SVGAGI. The CDR3 is 16 residues long. The CDR3 nucleotides are TGTGCCAGCAGTTACTCTGTCCTGGCAGGGAACACTGAAGCTTTCTTT. This encodes CASSYSVLAGNTEAFF.

The chain links TRBV7-2 to TRBJ2-7; tentatively, D is TRBD1 (5 bases). The V gene's germline CDR1 is SGHTA and CDR2 FQGNSA. The CDR3 totals 15 residues. Trimming left V 5 bases short and J 0 bases short, with 14 bases between. CDR3 region: CASSPVTGHSYEQYF. The CDR3 DNA reads TGTGCCAGCAGCCCCGTCACCGGACACTCCTACGAGCAGTACTTC.

The genes are TRBV28 and TRBJ1-3; D might be TRBD1 (6 bases). The CDR3 sequence is 14 residues long. The germline V gene has CDR1 MDHEN and CDR2 SYDVKM. Trimming removed 10 bases at V and 0 bases at J, with 13 bases between. Written as DNA, the CDR3 is TGTGCCACGTGGGACAAGCTCTCTGGAAACACCATATATTTT. Its protein product is CATWDKLSGNTIYF.

This clone has more than one count but fewer than ten. V gene TRBV29-1 combines with J gene TRBJ1-1, with TRBD1 identical over 10 bases. V was pared by 4 bases and J by 5 bases, with 7 bases of the junction left unmatched. CDR1 and CDR2 from the germline V gene are SQVTM and ANQGSEA. The CDR3 runs to 14 residues. Here the CDR3 DNA reads TGCAGCGTTGCACCGGGACAGGGGAGGACTGAAGCTTTCTTT. The encoded protein is CSVAPGQGRTEAFF. The variable domain in full, with the rest retrieved from reference TRBV29-1 and TRBJ1-1, is SAVISQKPSRDICQRGTSLTIQCQVDSQVTMMFWYRQQPGQSLTLIATANQGSEATYESGFVIDKFPISRPNLTFSTLTVSNMSPEDSSIYLCSVAPGQGRTEAFFGQGTRLTVV.

DNA of the CDR3: TGTGCCAGCAGCCCTATCTCTGGGGCCAACGTCCTGACTTTC. This encodes CASSPISGANVLTF. The J gene is TRBJ2-6, the V gene TRBV16; D uncertain. V gave up 4 bases and J gave up 0 bases, with 4 bases separating them. The CDR3 is 14 amino acids. CDR1 and CDR2 from the germline V gene are KGHSY and FQNENV.

The J gene is TRBJ2-7, the V gene TRBV5-1, with a weak D call TRBD1 (5 bases). Trimming left V 4 bases short and J 2 bases short, with 10 bases between. The CDR3 is made up of 13 amino acids. Germline V lookup: CDR1 SGHRS, CDR2 YFSETQ. CDR3 in DNA: TGCGCCAGCAGCCCCCAGGGTCCCTACGAGCAGTACTTC. This gives the protein CASSPQGPYEQYF.

J is TRBJ2-5 and V is TRBV12-5; D uncertain. The V end was cut by 1 base, the J end by 2 bases, with 11 bases between. The CDR3 has 15 amino acids. Germline CDR1 reads LGHNT; CDR2 reads FRNRAP. The CDR3 DNA follows: TGTGCTAGTGGTTTGGCCCCGCCCGGGCAAGAGACCCAGTACTTC. Amino acid sequence: CASGLAPPGQETQYF.

V usage is TRBV11-2 and J usage is TRBJ2-5, with a weak D call TRBD2 (6 bases). V lost 4 bases to trimming and J lost 3 bases, with 12 bases between them. The CDR3 is made up of 14 amino acids. Germline assignment: CDR1 SGHAT and CDR2 FQNNGV. The CDR3 DNA is TGTGCCAGCAGCTCGGGGAGGTTGGAAGAGACCCAGTACTTC. This encodes CASSSGRLEETQYF.

This clone was found once. The V gene is TRBV15, the J gene TRBJ2-7, with a tentative D call TRBD2 (5 bases). This CDR3 is built from 13 residues. CDR1 and CDR2 from the germline V gene are LNHNV and YYDKDF (reference sequence). V lost 0 bases, J lost 5 bases, and 8 bases lay in between. The CDR3 DNA reads as TGTGCCACCAGCAGAGAAGGGAGAGACGAGCAGTACTTC. This translates into CATSREGRDEQYF.

This chain joins TRBV28 and TRBJ2-1, with TRBD2 matching 10 bases. The V segment lost 7 bases and the J segment 8 bases; nucleotides outside the gene matches: 14. The CDR3 contains 16 residues. The V gene's germline CDR1 is MDHEN and CDR2 SYDVKM. Here the CDR3 DNA reads TGTGCCAGCAAAGGGCCCGGAGCGGGAGGGCCTTATGAGCAGTTCTTC. This gives the protein CASKGPGAGGPYEQFF.

This clone was counted only a few times. The chain carries TRBV18 and TRBJ2-2, with D unclear. The CDR3 sequence is 16 residues long. CDR1 is KGHSH and CDR2 is LQKENI in the germline V gene. V gave up 0 bases and J gave up 0 bases, with 8 bases separating them. This CDR3 is CASSPPSFPNTGELFF. DNA of the CDR3: TGTGCCAGCTCACCACCGAGCTTCCCGAACACCGGGGAGCTGTTTTTT. Full variable domain (remainder filled in from reference TRBV18 and TRBJ2-2): NAGVMQNPRHLVRRRGQEARLRCSPMKGHSHVYWYRQLPEEGLKFMVYLQKENIIDESGMPKERFSAEFPKEGPSILRIQQVVRGDSAAYFCASSPPSFPNTGELFFGEGSRLTVL.

This chain links TRBV19 with TRBJ1-6, with 9 bases identical to TRBD1. The J segment lost 0 bases and the V segment lost 5 bases, leaving 14 bases of the junction unmatched. The germline V gene encodes CDR1 LNHDA and CDR2 SQIVND (reference sequence). The CDR3 is 20 amino acids. In DNA form, the CDR3 reads TGTGCCAGTAGTTCGCTTCCGGGACAGGGCCCGAGCTCCTATAATTCACCCCTCCACTTT. Translating it yields CASSSLPGQGPSSYNSPLHF.

This clone has just a few counts. The V and J genes are TRBV6-5 and TRBJ1-5, with 10 bases lining up with TRBD1. The CDR3 has 14 amino acids. The J segment lost 5 bases and the V segment lost 6 bases, leaving 4 bases of the junction unmatched. The germline gives CDR1 MNHEY, CDR2 SVGAGI. CDR3 region: CASRGTGAHQPQHF. The CDR3 DNA sequence: TGTGCCAGCAGGGGGACAGGGGCCCATCAGCCCCAGCATTTT.

A word on this clone: Other DNA sequences in the sample encode the same CDR3. This chain uses TRBV7-3 with TRBJ1-3; D is undetermined. The CDR3 runs to 13 residues. The V and J ends lost 3 bases and 0 bases respectively, with 3 bases between them. Germline V gene data show CDR1 as SGHTA and CDR2 as FQGTGA. The CDR3 bases are TGTGCCAGCAGCTTGTACTCTGGAAACACCATATATTTT. Its translation is CASSLYSGNTIYF.

The V call is TRBV9, the J call TRBJ1-5; 7 nucleotides align to TRBD1. The CDR3 spans 15 residues. Germline CDR1 reads SGDLS; CDR2 reads YYNGEE. V was clipped by 2 bases and J by 4 bases; unmatched bases: 6. CDR3 DNA sequence: TGTGCCAGCAGCGTCGGAGGGGGCCCGAATCAGCCCCAGCATTTT. Amino acids: CASSVGGGPNQPQHF. The full variable domain, rest sourced from reference TRBV9 and TRBJ1-5, is DSGVTQTPKHLITATGQRVTLRCSPRSGDLSVYWYQQSLDQGLQFLIQYYNGEERAKGNILERFSAQQFPDLHSELNLSSLELGDSALYFCASSVGGGPNQPQHFGDGTRLSIL.

The chain couples TRBV2 to TRBJ1-1, with D hard to call. Per the germline V gene, CDR1 is SNHLY and CDR2 is FYNNEI. The V end was cut by 6 bases, the J end by 1 base, with 9 bases between. The CDR3 loop spans 13 amino acids. The DNA of the CDR3 is TGTGCCAGCAGGGGCCAGCAGAACACTGAAGCTTTCTTT. It translates to CASRGQQNTEAFF. The whole variable domain, remainder taken from reference TRBV2 and TRBJ1-1, is EPEVTQTPSHQVTQMGQEVILRCVPISNHLYFYWYRQILGQKVEFLVSFYNNEISEKSEIFDDQFSVERPDGSNFTLKIRSTKLEDSAMYFCASRGQQNTEAFFGQGTRLTVV.

This clone was found once. V is TRBV28 and J is TRBJ2-7, with D possibly matching TRBD2 (5 bases). Trimming removed 3 bases from V and 5 bases from J, with 17 bases in between. CDR1 MDHEN and CDR2 SYDVKM come from the germline V gene. This CDR3 has 15 amino acids. CDR3 loop: CASSLITNLEDEQYF. CDR3 in DNA: TGTGCCAGCAGTTTGATCACGAACCTGGAGGACGAGCAGTACTTC.

This clone was detected a few times. The chain uses TRBV30 and TRBJ1-3; possible D gene TRBD1, 5 bases. CDR3 length: 14 amino acids. Looked up from germline, CDR1 is GTSNPN and CDR2 is SVGIG (reference sequence). Between the trimmed V and J ends, which lost 2 bases and 4 bases, there was a span of 12 bases. CDR3 coding DNA: TGTGCCTGGAGTCAGGGCGCAACGGGAAACACCATATATTTT. It encodes CAWSQGATGNTIYF.

This chain links TRBV4-1 with TRBJ1-2; 8 nucleotides align to TRBD1. This CDR3 region has 15 residues. The V and J ends lost 1 base and 1 base, in that order; junction bases with no gene match: 2. CDR1 is MGHRA, CDR2 YSYEKL, per germline. CDR3 in DNA: TGCGCCAGCAGCCAAGGACAGGGGAATAACTATGGCTACACCTTC. Translated, it gives CASSQGQGNNYGYTF.